The 9 T cell receptor beta chains below all came from one sample that was sequenced in a study of blood T cell repertoires in COVID-19. Libraries were prepared by immunoSEQ multiplex PCR; TCRdb keeps only in-frame clonotypes and omits some of them. The sample holds approximately 50,000 clones, about three quarters seen once. Sequenced material: peripheral blood. These receptors were taken from a man in his sixties or seventies with active or convalescent COVID-19.

J is TRBJ2-3 and V is TRBV5-1, with D uncertain. V was clipped by 0 bases and J by 4 bases, with 15 bases between them. CDR3 length: 16 amino acids. Germline loops: CDR1 SGHRS, CDR2 YFSETQ. The CDR3 sequence is CASSLGLGSGADTQYF. CDR3 in DNA: TGCGCCAGCAGCTTGGGTTTGGGTTCGGGTGCAGATACGCAGTATTTT.

The V call is TRBV7-9, the J call TRBJ1-1; no reliable D call. Trimming pared 6 bases from V and 0 bases from J, leaving 17 bases between. Germline-derived CDR1 and CDR2 are SEHNR and FQNEAQ (reference sequence). There are 16 residues in the CDR3. The CDR3 loop reads CASRSIREILNTEAFF. The CDR3 DNA sequence: TGTGCCAGCAGATCTATCCGGGAAATCTTGAACACTGAAGCTTTCTTT.

The J gene is TRBJ2-7, the V gene TRBV24-1; D unclear. In germline, CDR1 is KGHDR, CDR2 SFDVKD. The CDR3 is 11 amino acids. Trimming left V 3 bases short and J 4 bases short, with 3 bases between. As DNA, the CDR3 is TGTGCCACCAGTGATCGTTACGAGCAGTACTTC. Translating it yields CATSDRYEQYF.

This rearrangement joins TRBV7-9 to TRBJ2-7, with a possible D match to TRBD2 (6 bases). V was clipped by 4 bases and J by 3 bases, with 13 bases between them. The CDR3 runs 14 residues. Germline CDR1 is SEHNR and CDR2 is FQNEAQ (reference sequence). CDR3 sequence: CASSSGGNLYEQYF. CDR3 coding DNA: TGTGCCAGCAGCTCCGGAGGGAACCTCTACGAGCAGTACTTC.

The rearrangement joins TRBV20-1 to TRBJ2-1; D call uncertain. This CDR3 has 14 amino acids. The V and J ends lost 3 bases and 3 bases respectively, with 12 bases between them. Germline V gives CDR1 DFQATT, CDR2 SNEGSKA (reference sequence). CDR3 region: CSASGRRFYNEQFF. Written as DNA, the CDR3 is TGCAGTGCTAGTGGCCGGCGGTTCTACAATGAGCAGTTCTTC.

This clone was observed a single time. The V call is TRBV6-5, the J call TRBJ1-6, with 7 bases lining up with TRBD1. Germline V gives CDR1 MNHEY, CDR2 SVGAGI. The CDR3 is made up of 14 amino acids. After removal of 7 bases from V and 5 bases from J, the junction contained 5 bases not matched to a gene. The CDR3 sequence: CASTSGQDNSPLHF. In nucleotides, the CDR3 is TGTGCCAGCACCTCAGGACAGGATAATTCACCCCTCCACTTT.

This clone was recorded once. The V call is TRBV11-3, the J call TRBJ2-7; 9 bases map to TRBD1. The ends lost 5 bases at V and 7 bases at J; junction bases unmatched: 9. The germline V gene has CDR1 SGHNT and CDR2 YENEEA. The CDR3 consists of 14 residues. CDR3 sequence: CASSPGQGTGEQYF. As DNA, the CDR3 is TGTGCCAGCAGCCCGGGACAGGGTACTGGGGAGCAGTACTTC.

V gene TRBV10-2 combines with J gene TRBJ1-2; 7 bases map to TRBD1. The germline gives CDR1 WSHSY, CDR2 SAAADI. The ends lost 0 bases at V and 7 bases at J; junction bases unmatched: 5. The CDR3 length is 14 residues. CDR3 protein: CASSESYRGGGYTF. The CDR3 nucleotides are TGCGCCAGCAGTGAGTCTTACAGGGGAGGTGGCTACACCTTC.

A few counts support this clone. This sequence joins TRBV5-1 and TRBJ2-3; 7 nucleotides line up with TRBD1. Germline V lookup: CDR1 SGHRS, CDR2 YFSETQ. With 4 bases clipped from V and 5 bases from J, the junction kept 10 bases outside the gene matches. This CDR3 is 15 amino acids long. CDR3 sequence: CASSQRDSRVDTQYF. CDR3 nucleotides: TGCGCCAGCAGCCAAAGGGACAGCAGAGTAGATACGCAGTATTTT.